The 20 T cell receptor beta chains presented below share a single source sample, sequenced in a study of graft-versus-host responses after intestinal transplantation (dated by TCRdb to the early 2020s). Dithiothreitol, EDTA incubations and collagenase D digestion were used to isolate intraepithelial and lamina propria lymphocytes from graft specimens. Preparation of the library involved the immunoSEQ multiplex PCR assay. TCRdb took over this immuneACCESS table, retaining in-frame rearrangements with V and J assigned. Such tables are incomplete; in checked studies, under half of the missing clones stem from an unresolved V gene, and the remainder is unexplained. Across this sample there are 15,000 to 20,000 clones, with 65% to 90% seen only once. In total, the top ten clones hold roughly 3.8% of the sample. The input for sequencing was ileum tissue, taken about 86 weeks after intestinal transplantation. Receptor source: a human patient who received an intestinal transplant, so some T cells may come from the graft donor.

The chain links TRBV5-1 to TRBJ2-2; D gene unclear. V lost 0 bases and J 5 bases, leaving 11 bases between the germline ends. CDR3 length: 15 amino acids. Germline V gives CDR1 SGHRS, CDR2 YFSETQ. The CDR3 here is CASSLAQSKTGELFF. The CDR3 DNA sequence: TGCGCCAGCAGCTTGGCACAGTCTAAAACCGGGGAGCTGTTTTTT.

The chain carries TRBV6-5 and TRBJ1-6; 9 bases map to TRBD1. This CDR3 region has 15 residues. After removal of 2 bases from V and 7 bases from J, the junction contained 3 bases not matched to a gene. Germline V gene lookup returns CDR1 MNHEY and CDR2 SVGAGI. The CDR3 DNA sequence: TGTGCCAGCAGTTACACAGGGGGCCCCAATTCACCCCTCCACTTT. Its translation: CASSYTGGPNSPLHF.

The chain combines TRBV7-2 with TRBJ2-3, with a tentative D call TRBD2 (6 bases). This CDR3 contains 15 residues. Trimming stripped 1 base from V and 4 bases from J, with 12 bases between. Germline CDR1 reads SGHTA; CDR2 reads FQGNSA. CDR3 sequence (DNA): TGTGCCAGCAGCTTAGAACCTGGAGGGCCAGATACGCAGTATTTT. Translation: CASSLEPGGPDTQYF.

V gene TRBV9 combines with J gene TRBJ1-1; a weak D match, TRBD1 (5 bases). The CDR3 length is 14 residues. V was pared by 3 bases and J by 1 base, with 10 bases between. Germline V gene lookup returns CDR1 SGDLS and CDR2 YYNGEE. CDR3: CASSASGSNTEAFF. CDR3 DNA sequence: TGTGCCAGCAGCGCCTCAGGGTCGAACACTGAAGCTTTCTTT. Full variable domain (outside the CDR3, taken from reference TRBV9 and TRBJ1-1): DSGVTQTPKHLITATGQRVTLRCSPRSGDLSVYWYQQSLDQGLQFLIQYYNGEERAKGNILERFSAQQFPDLHSELNLSSLELGDSALYFCASSASGSNTEAFFGQGTRLTVV.

V is TRBV6-1 and J is TRBJ1-5; no definite D call. The CDR3 is made up of 16 amino acids. V lost 3 bases and J 0 bases, leaving 12 bases between the germline ends. CDR1 and CDR2 (germline): MNHNS, SASEGT. CDR3 residues: CASSDNSPYSNQPQHF. CDR3 coding DNA: TGTGCCAGCAGTGATAACAGCCCCTATAGCAATCAGCCCCAGCATTTT.

The chain uses TRBV4-1 and TRBJ1-6, with D possibly TRBD1 on 5 matching bases. CDR3 size: 17 residues. CDR1 is MGHRA and CDR2 is YSYEKL in the germline V gene. V lost 0 bases and J lost 3, with 12 bases in between. CDR3 in DNA: TGCGCCAGCAGCCAAGATAAAGACAGCCACTATAATTCACCCCTCCACTTT. Translated: CASSQDKDSHYNSPLHF.

The chain links TRBV20-1 to TRBJ1-1; TRBD1 might be the D (5 bases). V was trimmed by 6 bases and J by 11 bases, leaving 13 bases between them. The V gene's germline CDR1 is DFQATT and CDR2 SNEGSKA (reference sequence). This CDR3 has 10 amino acids. DNA for the CDR3: TGCAGTGCCGCGAAGGGGTTTGCTTTCTTT. It is translated as CSAAKGFAFF.

The table lists this clone with a count of one. The chain employs TRBV5-1 and TRBJ2-5; maybe TRBD2 (6 bases). V shed 7 bases and J shed 3 bases, with 13 bases lying between them. The germline V gene encodes CDR1 SGHRS and CDR2 YFSETQ. The CDR3 contains 13 residues. The CDR3 reads CASAIAGKETQYF. The DNA of the CDR3 is TGCGCCAGCGCTATCGCGGGGAAAGAGACCCAGTACTTC.

The V and J genes are TRBV5-1 and TRBJ2-6; no firm D call. V was clipped by 0 bases and J by 0 bases, with 10 bases between them. CDR1 is SGHRS, CDR2 YFSETQ, per germline. This CDR3 region has 17 residues. This chain's CDR3 is CASSLGYSSSGANVLTF. DNA for the CDR3: TGCGCCAGCAGCTTGGGTTACTCTAGCTCTGGGGCCAACGTCCTGACTTTC.

The chain is built from TRBV29-1 and TRBJ1-2; TRBD1 might be the D (6 bases). This CDR3 region has 12 residues. Looked up from germline, CDR1 is SQVTM and CDR2 is ANQGSEA. V lost 4 bases and J lost 4, with 10 bases in between. CDR3 sequence (DNA): TGCAGCGTTGGGAAGGGGGTCTATGGCTACACCTTC. This translates into CSVGKGVYGYTF.

V gene TRBV29-1 combines with J gene TRBJ2-5, with D possibly TRBD2 on 7 matching bases. The J call may be wrong; the DNA end is better matched by TRBJ2-7. Germline CDR1 and CDR2: SQVTM and ANQGSEA. This CDR3 region has 14 residues. The CDR3 reads CSVAAGAPSYEQYF. DNA of the CDR3: TGCAGCGTTGCGGCGGGGGCCCCGTCCTACGAGCAGTACTTC.

V gene TRBV4-2 combines with J gene TRBJ1-4; perhaps TRBD1 as D (5 bases). V lost 1 base, J lost 1 base, and 7 bases lay in between. The CDR3 has 15 residues. CDR1 is LGHNA, CDR2 YNFKEQ, per germline. The CDR3 here is CASSQGGGTNEKLFF. The CDR3 nucleotides are TGTGCCAGCAGCCAAGGTGGGGGAACTAATGAAAAACTGTTTTTT.

The chain links TRBV5-4 to TRBJ2-7; D is possibly TRBD1 (6 bases). The CDR3 spans 11 residues. Germline V lookup: CDR1 SGHNT, CDR2 YYREEE (reference sequence). V lost 3 bases and J lost 7, with 8 bases in between. This CDR3 is CASSWGTEQYF. The CDR3 region has the DNA TGTGCCAGCAGCTGGGGGACAGAGCAGTACTTC.

This sequence joins TRBV2 and TRBJ1-6; a possible D gene is TRBD1 (5 bases). V shed 3 bases and J shed 7 bases, with 16 bases lying between them. The CDR3 runs 16 residues. In germline, CDR1 is SNHLY, CDR2 FYNNEI. CDR3 coding DNA: TGTGCCAGCAGTGATGAGGCCAGGGTAGGAAATTCACCCCTCCACTTT. Translated, it gives CASSDEARVGNSPLHF.

The chain has TRBV5-1 and TRBJ2-7; 13 bases match TRBD2. The CDR3 sequence is 15 residues long. Per the germline V gene, CDR1 is SGHRS and CDR2 is YFSETQ. Unmatched junction bases numbered 4, after V lost 4 bases and J lost 3 bases. Here the CDR3 DNA reads TGCGCCAGCAGCGTAGGGACTAGCGGGGTCTACGAGCAGTACTTC. Encoded protein: CASSVGTSGVYEQYF.

The rearrangement links TRBV19 to TRBJ1-2; D may be TRBD1 (5 bases). The CDR3 has 13 residues. The V gene's germline CDR1 is LNHDA and CDR2 SQIVND (reference sequence). The V gene lost 6 bases and the J gene lost 8 bases, with 16 bases spanning the gap. The CDR3 protein is CASRVGRGDGYTF. The DNA for the CDR3 is TGTGCCAGTAGGGTTGGGCGAGGGGACGGCTACACCTTC.

The chain joins TRBV13 to TRBJ2-1; D not resolved. Germline V lookup: CDR1 PRHDT, CDR2 FYEKMQ (reference sequence). CDR3 length: 14 amino acids. V was clipped by 5 bases and J by 9 bases, with 17 bases between them. CDR3 sequence reads: CASSQSTGAPEQFF. CDR3 nucleotides: TGTGCCAGCAGCCAATCCACCGGAGCCCCTGAGCAGTTCTTC. The full variable domain, its missing parts supplied by reference TRBV13 and TRBJ2-1, is AAGVIQSPRHLIKEKRETATLKCYPIPRHDTVYWYQQGPGQDPQFLISFYEKMQSDKGSIPDRFSAQQFSDYHSELNMSSLELGDSALYFCASSQSTGAPEQFFGPGTRLTVL.

The chain joins TRBV19 to TRBJ1-2, with 7 positions matching TRBD1. The length of the CDR3 is 13 residues. Germline V gene sequence: CDR1 LNHDA, CDR2 SQIVND (reference sequence). Losses at the gene ends were 4 bases for V and 8 bases for J; bases not matched to a gene: 7. CDR3 in DNA: TGTGCCAGTAGTACTCCACAGGGGCCCGGCTACACCTTC. It yields the protein CASSTPQGPGYTF.

The chain employs TRBV7-9 and TRBJ2-5, with D uncertain. Germline V gene data show CDR1 as SEHNR and CDR2 as FQNEAQ (reference sequence). The CDR3 has 12 residues. V dropped 1 base and J dropped 4 bases, with 4 bases sitting between them. In nucleotides, the CDR3 is TGTGCCAGCAGCTTAGACGGAGAGACCCAGTACTTC. Translating gives CASSLDGETQYF.

This chain connects TRBV5-1 to TRBJ2-1; 8 positions agree with TRBD2. Per the germline V gene, CDR1 is SGHRS and CDR2 is YFSETQ. The CDR3 runs to 17 residues. Germline trimming cut 0 bases from V and 3 bases from J; bases unmatched to any gene: 8. The CDR3 sequence: CASSLAPGGLNYNEQFF. CDR3 sequence (DNA): TGCGCCAGCAGCTTGGCCCCGGGGGGGCTAAACTACAATGAGCAGTTCTTC.